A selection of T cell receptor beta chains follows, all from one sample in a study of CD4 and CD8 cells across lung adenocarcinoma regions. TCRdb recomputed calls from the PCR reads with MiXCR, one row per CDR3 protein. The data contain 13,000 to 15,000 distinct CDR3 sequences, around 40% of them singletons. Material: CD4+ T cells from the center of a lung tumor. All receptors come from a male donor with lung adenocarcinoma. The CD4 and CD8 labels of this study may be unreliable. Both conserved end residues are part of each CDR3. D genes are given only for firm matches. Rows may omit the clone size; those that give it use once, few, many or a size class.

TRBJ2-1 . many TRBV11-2 CASSFDYSNEQFF TGTGCCAGCAGCTTTGACTATTCCAATGAGCAGTTCTTC
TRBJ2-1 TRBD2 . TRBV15 CATSKLANEQFF TGTGCCACCAGCAAACTAGCGAATGAGCAGTTCTTC
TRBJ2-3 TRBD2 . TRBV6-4 CASSDGSGSQETQYF TGTGCCAGCAGTGACGGGAGCGGGAGCCAAGAGACGCAGTATTTT
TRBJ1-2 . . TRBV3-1 CASSQGPARGGYTF TGTGCCAGCAGCCAAGGACCGGCCAGGGGTGGCTACACCTTC
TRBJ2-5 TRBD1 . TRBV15 CATSRVDRATETQYF TGTGCCACCAGCAGAGTGGACAGGGCTACGGAGACCCAGTACTTC
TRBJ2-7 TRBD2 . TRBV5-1 CASSLSGTSANEQYF TGCGCCAGCAGCTTATCCGGGACTAGCGCCAACGAGCAGTACTTC
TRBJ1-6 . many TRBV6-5 CASSYSVRTDSPLHF TGTGCCAGCAGTTACTCTGTCAGAACAGATTCACCCCTCCACTTT
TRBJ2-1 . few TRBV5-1 CASSLFGEQFF TGCGCCAGCAGCTTGTTCGGTGAGCAGTTCTTC
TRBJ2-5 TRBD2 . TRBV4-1 CASSQGMKRERSYNEQYF TGCGCCAGCAGCCAAGGGATGAAGCGGGAGCGCTCCTACAATGAGCAGTACTTC
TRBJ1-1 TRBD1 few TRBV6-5 CASSHRQGEAFF TGTGCCAGCAGTCACCGACAGGGTGAAGCTTTCTTT
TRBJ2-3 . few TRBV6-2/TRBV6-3 CASSYRASTDTQYF TGTGCCAGCAGTTACCGAGCTAGCACAGATACGCAGTATTTT
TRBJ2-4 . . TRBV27 CASGGHRGRDKNIQYF TGTGCCAGCGGGGGCCACCGGGGGCGAGACAAAAACATCCAGTACTTC
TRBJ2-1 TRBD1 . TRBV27 CASSPGGTGAYNEQFF TGTGCCAGCAGCCCAGGGGGAACCGGGGCCTACAATGAGCAGTTCTTC
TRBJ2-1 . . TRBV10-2 CATDLTNEQFF TGCGCCACGGACTTGACCAATGAGCAGTTCTTC
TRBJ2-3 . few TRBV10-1 CASKVRQDPDTQYF TGCGCCAGCAAGGTCAGGCAAGACCCAGATACGCAGTATTTT